The next 9 T cell receptor beta chains were all read from a single sample in a study of T cells in localized non-small cell lung cancer. Repertoires were generated with immunoSEQ multiplex PCR, while TCRdb's copy carries only in-frame clones and drops some. The table shows some 1,400 clones, with about 20% occurring only once. The specimen comprised lung tumor tissue, sampled before any cancer treatment. Receptors were obtained from an older female donor with stage I squamous cell lung carcinoma.

This clone is large (0.1 to 1%) in the sample. V usage is TRBV11-3 and J usage is TRBJ1-4, with D perhaps matching TRBD1 (5 bases). Germline CDR1 is SGHNT and CDR2 is YENEEA. V lost 5 bases, J lost 3 bases, and 13 bases lay in between. The CDR3 spans 15 residues. The CDR3 reads CASSHEMGANEKLFF. CDR3 nucleotide sequence: TGTGCCAGCAGCCATGAAATGGGGGCTAATGAAAAACTGTTTTTT. The entire variable domain, with the rest obtained from reference TRBV11-3 and TRBJ1-4, is as follows: EAGVVQSPRYKIIEKKQPVAFWCNPISGHNTLYWYLQNLGQGPELLIRYENEEAVDDSQLPKDRFSAERLKGVDSTLKIQPAELGDSAVYLCASSHEMGANEKLFFGSGTQLSVL.

This clone was observed a handful of times. The chain has TRBV28 and TRBJ2-1, with 14 bases identical to TRBD2. The CDR3 is 20 amino acids. Germline trimming cut 3 bases from V and 0 bases from J; bases unmatched to any gene: 10. The germline V gene has CDR1 MDHEN and CDR2 SYDVKM. For the CDR3, the DNA is TGTGCCAGCAGTTTCCGCCTGGGACTAGCGGGGGTCAGCTCCTACAATGAGCAGTTCTTC. As protein: CASSFRLGLAGVSSYNEQFF.

This clone was seen more than once but under ten times. The chain combines TRBV28 with TRBJ2-7; 9 bases are shared with TRBD1. V was clipped by 4 bases and J by 7 bases; unmatched bases: 8. The CDR3 extends over 14 amino acids. From germline, CDR1 is MDHEN and CDR2 SYDVKM. The CDR3 DNA sequence: TGTGCCAGCAGTTCCTCCGGGACAGGGTCTGAGCAGTACTTC. Translating it yields CASSSSGTGSEQYF. The full variable domain, rest sourced from reference TRBV28 and TRBJ2-7, is DVKVTQSSRYLVKRTGEKVFLECVQDMDHENMFWYRQDPGLGLRLIYFSYDVKMKEKGDIPEGYSVSREKKERFSLILESASTNQTSMYLCASSSSGTGSEQYFGPGTRLTVT.

There are a few counts of this clone. This chain links TRBV11-3 with TRBJ1-2, with D uncertain. The length of the CDR3 is 15 residues. Germline V gene data show CDR1 as SGHNT and CDR2 as YENEEA. Trimming left V 5 bases short and J 1 base short, with 14 bases between. CDR3 sequence reads: CASSPADRHNYGYTF. As DNA, the CDR3 is TGTGCCAGCAGCCCCGCGGACCGACATAACTATGGCTACACCTTC.

This clone was observed a handful of times. The chain uses TRBV5-1 and TRBJ2-7, with 8 nucleotides matching TRBD1. CDR1 SGHRS and CDR2 YFSETQ come from the germline V gene. The J segment lost 3 bases and the V segment lost 4 bases, leaving 6 bases of the junction unmatched. The CDR3 covers 14 residues. As DNA, the CDR3 is TGCGCCAGCAGCACCGGGACAGGTCTCTACGAGCAGTACTTC. It codes for CASSTGTGLYEQYF.

This chain uses TRBV28 with TRBJ1-5, with a possible D match to TRBD1 (6 bases). CDR3 length equals 15 residues. Looked up from germline, CDR1 is MDHEN and CDR2 is SYDVKM. V lost 3 bases, J lost 6 bases, and 15 bases lay in between. The DNA of the CDR3 is TGTGCCAGCAGTTTTCTTGGGGGGCAGAGTCAGCCCCAGCATTTT. Amino acid sequence: CASSFLGGQSQPQHF.

V gene TRBV6-8 combines with J gene TRBJ1-5; no clear D gene. Between the trimmed V and J ends, which lost 10 bases and 5 bases, there was a span of 12 bases. Per germline, CDR1 MNHGY and CDR2 SAAAGT. The CDR3 sequence is 12 residues long. The CDR3 protein is CATQNSDQPQHF. The CDR3, as DNA: TGTGCCACACAAAACAGTGATCAGCCCCAGCATTTT.

A few counts support this clone. The chain employs TRBV4-1 and TRBJ2-7; D remains ambiguous. The ends were cut back, 0 bases at V and 0 bases at J, with 12 bases in the middle. Germline V gene data show CDR1 as MGHRA and CDR2 as YSYEKL. This CDR3 contains 16 residues. Written as DNA, the CDR3 is TGCGCCAGCAGCCAAGAGTTGGCTCCCCCCTCCTACGAGCAGTACTTC. Its protein is CASSQELAPPSYEQYF.

The chain has TRBV10-2 and TRBJ2-7; 7 nucleotides align to TRBD2. The CDR3 totals 14 residues. CDR1 and CDR2 (germline): WSHSY, SAAADI. After removal of 4 bases from V and 5 bases from J, the junction contained 8 bases not matched to a gene. The DNA for the CDR3 is TGCGCCAGCAGTGCGGGGAGGGGTCGCGACGAGCAGTACTTC. This codes for CASSAGRGRDEQYF.